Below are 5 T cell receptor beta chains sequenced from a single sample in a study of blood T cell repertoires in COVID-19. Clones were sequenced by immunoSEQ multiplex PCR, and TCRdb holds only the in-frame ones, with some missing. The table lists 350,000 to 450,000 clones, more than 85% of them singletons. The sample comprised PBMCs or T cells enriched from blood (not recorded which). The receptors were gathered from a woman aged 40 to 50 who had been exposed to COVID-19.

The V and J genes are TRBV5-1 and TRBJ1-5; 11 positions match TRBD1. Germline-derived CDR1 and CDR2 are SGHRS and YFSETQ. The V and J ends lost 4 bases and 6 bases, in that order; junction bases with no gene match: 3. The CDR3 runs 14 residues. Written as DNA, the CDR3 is TGCGCCAGCAGCACCGGGACAGGGGGTCAGCCCCAGCATTTT. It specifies CASSTGTGGQPQHF.

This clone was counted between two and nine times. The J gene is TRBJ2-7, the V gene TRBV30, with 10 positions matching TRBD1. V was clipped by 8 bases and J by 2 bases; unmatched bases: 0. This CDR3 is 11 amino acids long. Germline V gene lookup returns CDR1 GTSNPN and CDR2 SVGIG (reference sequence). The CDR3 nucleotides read TGTGCCGGACAGGGGGCCTACGAGCAGTACTTC. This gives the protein CAGQGAYEQYF.

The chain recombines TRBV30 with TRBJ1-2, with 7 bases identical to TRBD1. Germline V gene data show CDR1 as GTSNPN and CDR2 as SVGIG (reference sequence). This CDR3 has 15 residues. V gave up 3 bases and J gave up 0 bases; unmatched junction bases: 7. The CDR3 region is CAWRPGQRSNYGYTF. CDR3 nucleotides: TGTGCCTGGAGGCCGGGACAGAGATCTAACTATGGCTACACCTTC. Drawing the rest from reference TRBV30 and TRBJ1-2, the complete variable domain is SQTIHQWPATLVQPVGSPLSLECTVEGTSNPNLYWYRQAAGRGLQLLFYSVGIGQISSEVPQNLSASRPQDRQFILSSKKLLLSDSGFYLCAWRPGQRSNYGYTFGSGTRLTVV.

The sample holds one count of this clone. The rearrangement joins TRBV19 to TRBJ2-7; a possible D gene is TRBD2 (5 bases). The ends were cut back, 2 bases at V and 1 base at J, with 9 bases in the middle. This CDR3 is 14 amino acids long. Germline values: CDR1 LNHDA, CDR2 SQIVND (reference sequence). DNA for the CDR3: TGTGCCAGTAGTATATCCGGGGAATCCTACGAGCAGTACTTC. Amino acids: CASSISGESYEQYF.

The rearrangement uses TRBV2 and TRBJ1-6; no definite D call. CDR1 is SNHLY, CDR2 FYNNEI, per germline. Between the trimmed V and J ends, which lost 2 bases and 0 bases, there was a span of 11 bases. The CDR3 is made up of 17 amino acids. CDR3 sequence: CASSELGASSYNSPLHF. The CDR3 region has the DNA TGTGCCAGCAGTGAATTAGGAGCGAGCTCCTATAATTCACCCCTCCACTTT.